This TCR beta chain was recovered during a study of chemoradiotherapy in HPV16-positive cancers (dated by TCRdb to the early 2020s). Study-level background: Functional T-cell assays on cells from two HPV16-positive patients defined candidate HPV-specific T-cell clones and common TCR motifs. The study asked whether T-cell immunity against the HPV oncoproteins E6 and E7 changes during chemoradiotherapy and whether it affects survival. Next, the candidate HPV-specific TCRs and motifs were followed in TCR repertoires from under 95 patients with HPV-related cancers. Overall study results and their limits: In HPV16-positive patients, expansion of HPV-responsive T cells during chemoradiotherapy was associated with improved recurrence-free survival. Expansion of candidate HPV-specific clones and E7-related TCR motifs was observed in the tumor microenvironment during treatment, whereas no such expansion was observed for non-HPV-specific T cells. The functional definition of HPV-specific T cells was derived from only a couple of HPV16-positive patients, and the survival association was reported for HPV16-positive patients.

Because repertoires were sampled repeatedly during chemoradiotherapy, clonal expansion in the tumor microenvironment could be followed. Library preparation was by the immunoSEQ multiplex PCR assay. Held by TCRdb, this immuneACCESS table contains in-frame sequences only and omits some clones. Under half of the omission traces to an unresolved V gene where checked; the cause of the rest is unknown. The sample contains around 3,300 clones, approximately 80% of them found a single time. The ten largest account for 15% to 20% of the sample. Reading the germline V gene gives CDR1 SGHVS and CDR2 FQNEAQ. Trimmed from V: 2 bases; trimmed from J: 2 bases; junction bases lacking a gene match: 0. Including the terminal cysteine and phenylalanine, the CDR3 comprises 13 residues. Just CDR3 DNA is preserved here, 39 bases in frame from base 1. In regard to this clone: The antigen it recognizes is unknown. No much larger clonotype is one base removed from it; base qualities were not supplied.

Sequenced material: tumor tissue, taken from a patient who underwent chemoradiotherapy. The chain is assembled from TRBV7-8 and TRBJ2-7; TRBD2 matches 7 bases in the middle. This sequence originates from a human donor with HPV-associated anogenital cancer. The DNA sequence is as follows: TGTGCCAGCAGCTTAAGCGGGACCTACGAGCAGTACTTC. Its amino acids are CASSLSGTYEQYF.